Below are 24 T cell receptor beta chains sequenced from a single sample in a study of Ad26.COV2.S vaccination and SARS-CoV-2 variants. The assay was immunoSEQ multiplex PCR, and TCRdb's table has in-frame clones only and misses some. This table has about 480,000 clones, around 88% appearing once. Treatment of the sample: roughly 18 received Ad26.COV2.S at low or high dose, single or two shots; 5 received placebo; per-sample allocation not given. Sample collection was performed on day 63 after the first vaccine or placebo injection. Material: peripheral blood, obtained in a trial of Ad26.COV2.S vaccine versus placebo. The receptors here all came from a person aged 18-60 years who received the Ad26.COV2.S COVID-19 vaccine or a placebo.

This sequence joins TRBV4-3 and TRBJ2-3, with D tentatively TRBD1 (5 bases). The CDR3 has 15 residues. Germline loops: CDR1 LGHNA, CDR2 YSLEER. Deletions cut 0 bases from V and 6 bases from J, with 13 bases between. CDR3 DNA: TGCGCCAGCAGCCAAGATGGGCAGGGCCCGGATACGCAGTATTTT. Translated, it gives CASSQDGQGPDTQYF.

CDR3 amino acids: CASSFLGGEAFF. Here the CDR3 DNA reads TGTGCCAGCAGTTTCTTGGGCGGTGAAGCTTTCTTT. The chain joins TRBV12-3 or TRBV12-4 to TRBJ1-1; no firm D call. This CDR3 contains 12 residues. The germline V and J ends were trimmed by 3 bases and 7 bases, with 9 bases remaining between them.

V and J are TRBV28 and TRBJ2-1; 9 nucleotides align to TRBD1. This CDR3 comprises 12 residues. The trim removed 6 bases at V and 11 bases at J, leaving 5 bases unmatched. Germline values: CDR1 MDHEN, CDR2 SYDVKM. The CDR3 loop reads CASSRDRVQQFF. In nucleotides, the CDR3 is TGTGCCAGCAGCCGGGACAGGGTTCAGCAGTTCTTC. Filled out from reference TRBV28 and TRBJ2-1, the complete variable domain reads DVKVTQSSRYLVKRTGEKVFLECVQDMDHENMFWYRQDPGLGLRLIYFSYDVKMKEKGDIPEGYSVSREKKERFSLILESASTNQTSMYLCASSRDRVQQFFGPGTRLTVL.

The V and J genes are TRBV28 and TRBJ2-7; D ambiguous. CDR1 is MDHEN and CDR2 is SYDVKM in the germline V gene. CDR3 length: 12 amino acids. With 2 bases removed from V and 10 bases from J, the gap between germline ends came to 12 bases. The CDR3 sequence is CASSLGWAAQYF. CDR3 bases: TGTGCCAGCAGTTTAGGGTGGGCAGCCCAGTACTTC.

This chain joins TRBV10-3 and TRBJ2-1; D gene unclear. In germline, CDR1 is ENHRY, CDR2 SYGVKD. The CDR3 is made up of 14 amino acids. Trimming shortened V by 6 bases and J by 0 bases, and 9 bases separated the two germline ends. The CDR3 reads CAIRVDGSYNEQFF. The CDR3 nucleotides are TGTGCCATCAGGGTAGATGGCTCCTACAATGAGCAGTTCTTC.

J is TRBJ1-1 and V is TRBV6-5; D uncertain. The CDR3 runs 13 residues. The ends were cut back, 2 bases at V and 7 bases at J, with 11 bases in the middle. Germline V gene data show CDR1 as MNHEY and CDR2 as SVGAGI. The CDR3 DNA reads TGTGCCAGCAGTTACCACGGCACAAGTGAAGCTTTCTTT. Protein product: CASSYHGTSEAFF.

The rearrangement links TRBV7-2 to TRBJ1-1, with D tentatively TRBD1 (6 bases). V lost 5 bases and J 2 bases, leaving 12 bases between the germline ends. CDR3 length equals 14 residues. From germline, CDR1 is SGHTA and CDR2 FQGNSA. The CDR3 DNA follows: TGTGCCAGCAGCCCTAGGGGGATAAACACTGAAGCTTTCTTT. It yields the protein CASSPRGINTEAFF. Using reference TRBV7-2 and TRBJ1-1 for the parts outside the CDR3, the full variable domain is GAGVSQSPSNKVTEKGKDVELRCDPISGHTALYWYRQSLGQGLEFLIYFQGNSAPDKSGLPSDRFSAERTGGSVSTLTIQRTQQEDSAVYLCASSPRGINTEAFFGQGTRLTVV.

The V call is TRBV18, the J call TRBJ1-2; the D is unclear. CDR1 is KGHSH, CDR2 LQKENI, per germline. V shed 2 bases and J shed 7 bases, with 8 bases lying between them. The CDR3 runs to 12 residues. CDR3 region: CASSPSGGGYTF. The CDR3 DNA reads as TGTGCCAGCTCACCATCGGGTGGTGGCTACACCTTC.

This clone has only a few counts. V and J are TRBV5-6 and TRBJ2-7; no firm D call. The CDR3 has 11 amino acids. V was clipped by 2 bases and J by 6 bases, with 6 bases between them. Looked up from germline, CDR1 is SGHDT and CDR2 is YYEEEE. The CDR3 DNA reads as TGTGCCAGCAGCTTAGAGATCGAGCAGTACTTC. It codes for CASSLEIEQYF.

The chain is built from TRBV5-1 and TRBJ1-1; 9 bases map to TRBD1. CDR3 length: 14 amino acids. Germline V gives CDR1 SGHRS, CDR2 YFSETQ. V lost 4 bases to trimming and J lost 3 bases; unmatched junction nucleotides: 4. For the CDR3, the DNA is TGCGCCAGCAGCCGGGACAGGGCGGACACTGAAGCTTTCTTT. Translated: CASSRDRADTEAFF.

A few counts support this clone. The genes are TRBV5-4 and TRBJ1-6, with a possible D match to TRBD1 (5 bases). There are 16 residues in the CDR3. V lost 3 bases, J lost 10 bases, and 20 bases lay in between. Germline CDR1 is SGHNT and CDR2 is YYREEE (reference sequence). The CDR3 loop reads CASSSPTGYGGSPLHF. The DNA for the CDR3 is TGTGCCAGCAGCTCACCGACGGGCTACGGGGGGTCACCCCTCCACTTT.

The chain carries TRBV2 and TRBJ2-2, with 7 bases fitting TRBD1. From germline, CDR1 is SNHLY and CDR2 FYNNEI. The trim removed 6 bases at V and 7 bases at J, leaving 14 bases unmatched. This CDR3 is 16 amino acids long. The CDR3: CASRGPLQGSIGELFF. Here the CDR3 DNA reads TGTGCCAGCAGGGGGCCCTTACAGGGGTCCATCGGGGAGCTGTTTTTT.

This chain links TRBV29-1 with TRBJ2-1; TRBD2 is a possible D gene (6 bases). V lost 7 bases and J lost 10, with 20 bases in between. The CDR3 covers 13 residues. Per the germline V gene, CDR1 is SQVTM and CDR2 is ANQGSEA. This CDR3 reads CSAYLSGVGEQFF. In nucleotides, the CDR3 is TGCAGCGCCTATCTTTCGGGGGTCGGGGAGCAGTTCTTC.

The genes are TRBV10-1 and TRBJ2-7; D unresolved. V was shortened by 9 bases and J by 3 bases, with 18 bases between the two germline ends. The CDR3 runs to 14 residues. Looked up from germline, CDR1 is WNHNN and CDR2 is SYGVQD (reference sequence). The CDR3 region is CARNPWGIGYEQYF. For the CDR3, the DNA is TGCGCCAGAAACCCCTGGGGTATTGGCTACGAGCAGTACTTC.

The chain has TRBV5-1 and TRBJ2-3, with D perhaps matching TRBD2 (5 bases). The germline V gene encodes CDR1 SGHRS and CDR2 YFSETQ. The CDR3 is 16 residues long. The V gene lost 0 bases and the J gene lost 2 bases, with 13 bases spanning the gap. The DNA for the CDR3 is TGCGCCAGCAGCTTGGGACTAAGCGGATTCACAGATACGCAGTATTTT. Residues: CASSLGLSGFTDTQYF.

CDR3: CASSPLGSNIQYF. The CDR3 coding sequence is TGTGCCAGCAGCCCCCTAGGGAGTAACATTCAGTACTTC. The genes are TRBV3-1 (or the pseudogene TRBV3-2) and TRBJ2-4; a weak D match, TRBD2 (5 bases). Germline CDR1 reads LGHDT; CDR2 reads YNNKEL (reference sequence). This CDR3 region has 13 residues. V was clipped by 4 bases and J by 7 bases, with 11 bases between them.

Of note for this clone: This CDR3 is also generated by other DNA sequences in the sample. In DNA, the CDR3 is TGTGCCAGCAGTTACACTGGGAATGGCTACACCTTC. Translated: CASSYTGNGYTF. V and J are TRBV6-5 and TRBJ1-2; D remains unclear. The CDR3 has 12 amino acids. V was shortened by 2 bases and J by 6 bases, with 7 bases between the two germline ends. Germline loops: CDR1 MNHEY, CDR2 SVGAGI.

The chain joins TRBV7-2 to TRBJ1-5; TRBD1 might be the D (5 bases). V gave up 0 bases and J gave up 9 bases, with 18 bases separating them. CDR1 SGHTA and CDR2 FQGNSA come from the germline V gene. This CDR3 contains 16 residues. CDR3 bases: TGTGCCAGCAGCTTAGCGGGGACGGCCCGGGGGTTGCCCCAGCATTTT. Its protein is CASSLAGTARGLPQHF.

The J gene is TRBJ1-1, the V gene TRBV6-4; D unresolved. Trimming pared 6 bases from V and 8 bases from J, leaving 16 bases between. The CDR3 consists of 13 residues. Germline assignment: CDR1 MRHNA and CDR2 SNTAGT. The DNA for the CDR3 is TGTGCCAGCAGCGACGGGCGGGGAACCGAAGCTTTCTTT. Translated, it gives CASSDGRGTEAFF.

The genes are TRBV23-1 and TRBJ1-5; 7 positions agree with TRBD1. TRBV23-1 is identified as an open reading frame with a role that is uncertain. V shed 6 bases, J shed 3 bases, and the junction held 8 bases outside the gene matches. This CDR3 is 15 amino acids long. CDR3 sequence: CASRQGLTDNQPQHF. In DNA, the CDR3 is TGCGCCAGCAGACAGGGGCTGACGGACAATCAGCCCCAGCATTTT.

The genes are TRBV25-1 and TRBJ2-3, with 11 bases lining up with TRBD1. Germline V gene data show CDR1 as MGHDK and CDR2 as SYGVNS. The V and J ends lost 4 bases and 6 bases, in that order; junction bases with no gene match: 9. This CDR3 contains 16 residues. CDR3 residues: CASSAPGTGGMDTQYF. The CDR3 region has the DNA TGTGCCAGCAGTGCCCCCGGGACAGGGGGGATGGATACGCAGTATTTT.

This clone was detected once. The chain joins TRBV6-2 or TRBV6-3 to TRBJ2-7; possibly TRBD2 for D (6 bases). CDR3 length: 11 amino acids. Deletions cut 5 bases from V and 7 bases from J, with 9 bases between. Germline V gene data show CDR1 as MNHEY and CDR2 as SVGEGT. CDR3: CASSDGREQYF. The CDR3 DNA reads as TGTGCCAGCAGTGATGGGAGGGAGCAGTACTTC.

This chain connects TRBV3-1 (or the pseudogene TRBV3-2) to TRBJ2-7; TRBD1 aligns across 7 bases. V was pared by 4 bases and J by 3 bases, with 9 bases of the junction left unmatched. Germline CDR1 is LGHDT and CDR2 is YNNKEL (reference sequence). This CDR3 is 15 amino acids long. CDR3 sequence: CASSRSGTAIYEQYF. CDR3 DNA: TGTGCCAGCAGCCGCTCCGGGACAGCAATCTACGAGCAGTACTTC.

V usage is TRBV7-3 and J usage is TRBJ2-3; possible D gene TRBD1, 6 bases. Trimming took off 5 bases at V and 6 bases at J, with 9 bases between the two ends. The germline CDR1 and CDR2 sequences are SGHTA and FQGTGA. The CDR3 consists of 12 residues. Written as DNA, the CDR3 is TGTGCCAGCAGCCAGCAGGGGGATACGCAGTATTTT. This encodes CASSQQGDTQYF.